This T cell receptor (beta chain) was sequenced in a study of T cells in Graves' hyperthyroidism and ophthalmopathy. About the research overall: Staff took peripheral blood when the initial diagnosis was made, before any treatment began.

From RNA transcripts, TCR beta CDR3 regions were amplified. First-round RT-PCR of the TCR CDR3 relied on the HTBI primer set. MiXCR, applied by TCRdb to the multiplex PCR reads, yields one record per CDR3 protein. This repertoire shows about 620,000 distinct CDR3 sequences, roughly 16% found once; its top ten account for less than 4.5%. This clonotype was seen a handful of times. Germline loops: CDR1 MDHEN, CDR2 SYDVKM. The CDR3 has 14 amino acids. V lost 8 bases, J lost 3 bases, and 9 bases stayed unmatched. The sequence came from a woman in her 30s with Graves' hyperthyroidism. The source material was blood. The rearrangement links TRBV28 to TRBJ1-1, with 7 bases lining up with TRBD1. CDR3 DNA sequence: TGTGCCAGCGGATGGACAGGAGGGCACACTGAAGCTTTCTTT. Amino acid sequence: CASGWTGGHTEAFF.